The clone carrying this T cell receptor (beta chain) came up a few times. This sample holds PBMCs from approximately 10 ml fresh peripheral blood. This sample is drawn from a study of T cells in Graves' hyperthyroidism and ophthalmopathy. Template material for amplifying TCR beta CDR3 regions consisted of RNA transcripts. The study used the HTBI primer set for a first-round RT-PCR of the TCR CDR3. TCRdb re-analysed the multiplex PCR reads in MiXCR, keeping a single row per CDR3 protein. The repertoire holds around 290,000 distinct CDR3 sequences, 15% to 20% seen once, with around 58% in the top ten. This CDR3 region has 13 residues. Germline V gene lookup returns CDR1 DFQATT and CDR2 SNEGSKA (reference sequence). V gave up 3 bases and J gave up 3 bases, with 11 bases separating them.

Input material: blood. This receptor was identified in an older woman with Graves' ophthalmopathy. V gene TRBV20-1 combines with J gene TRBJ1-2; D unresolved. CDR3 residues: CSASGNWDYGYTF. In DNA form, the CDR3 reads TGCAGTGCTAGTGGCAACTGGGACTATGGCTACACCTTC.